The 17 T cell receptor beta chains below come from one sample, sequenced in a study of shared clonotypes between healthy human individuals. TCRdb keeps only in-frame clones here, not all; method: immunoSEQ multiplex PCR. The data contain hundreds of thousands of clones, approximately 79% of them singletons. The sample comprised memory CD4+ T cells sorted from blood. Subset meaning: CD45RA-negative fraction. Source of these receptors: a woman in her twenties or thirties in good health.

CDR3 protein: CASSFYRDNEQFF. The CDR3 DNA reads TGTGCCAGCAGCTTCTACAGAGACAATGAGCAGTTCTTC. The chain combines TRBV5-4 with TRBJ2-1; D gene unclear. CDR1 and CDR2 from the germline V gene are SGHNT and YYREEE (reference sequence). The CDR3 contains 13 residues. V was cut by 2 bases and J by 5 bases, with 8 bases left in between.

The CDR3 sequence is CASSLVGGIYGYTF. CDR3 DNA: TGTGCCAGCAGCTTGGTTGGGGGAATTTATGGCTACACCTTC. This chain links TRBV5-5 with TRBJ1-2, with D maybe TRBD1 (5 bases). CDR3 size: 14 residues. The V end was cut by 0 bases, the J end by 5 bases, with 11 bases between. Germline V gene data show CDR1 as SGHKS and CDR2 as YYEKEE (reference sequence).

Here the CDR3 reads CASSPGDRSYGYTF. CDR3 bases: TGTGCCAGCTCACCGGGGGACAGATCCTATGGCTACACCTTC. The gene calls are TRBV18 and TRBJ1-2; 7 bases line up with TRBD1. This CDR3 region has 14 residues. Trimming removed 3 bases from V and 4 bases from J; junction bases left unmatched: 5. The germline V gene encodes CDR1 KGHSH and CDR2 LQKENI.

The genes are TRBV7-9 and TRBJ2-6; 7 nucleotides line up with TRBD1. The CDR3 covers 15 residues. With 5 bases clipped from V and 2 bases from J, the junction kept 3 bases outside the gene matches. Germline CDR1 and CDR2: SEHNR and FQNEAQ (reference sequence). As DNA, the CDR3 is TGTGCCAGCAGCCCAGACAGGGCTGGGGCCAACGTCCTGACTTTC. It yields the protein CASSPDRAGANVLTF.

CDR3 residues: CASSLGGRKDDTQYF. The CDR3 region has the DNA TGTGCCAGCAGTTTAGGCGGGAGGAAAGACGATACGCAGTATTTT. The chain carries TRBV28 and TRBJ2-3; 8 bases match TRBD2. Unmatched junction bases numbered 7, after V lost 2 bases and J lost 6 bases. The CDR3 loop spans 15 amino acids. CDR1 and CDR2 (germline): MDHEN, SYDVKM. Variable domain in full (rest from reference TRBV28 and TRBJ2-3): DVKVTQSSRYLVKRTGEKVFLECVQDMDHENMFWYRQDPGLGLRLIYFSYDVKMKEKGDIPEGYSVSREKKERFSLILESASTNQTSMYLCASSLGGRKDDTQYFGPGTRLTVL.

This clone has only one observation. The rearrangement links TRBV27 to TRBJ1-2, with D possibly matching TRBD1 (5 bases). Germline CDR1 MNHEY, CDR2 SMNVEV (reference sequence). The V and J ends lost 4 bases and 4 bases respectively, with 13 bases between them. CDR3 length: 14 residues. CDR3 sequence: CASSSQGGSYGYTF. CDR3 nucleotide sequence: TGTGCCAGCAGTTCCCAGGGAGGGAGCTATGGCTACACCTTC.

The gene calls are TRBV7-3 and TRBJ1-1; D ambiguous. CDR1 is SGHTA, CDR2 FQGTGA, per germline. CDR3 length: 14 residues. Trimming shortened V by 4 bases and J by 5 bases, and 14 bases separated the two germline ends. The CDR3, as DNA: TGTGCCAGCAGCTCCGTCGGTGGTGGGACTGAAGCTTTCTTT. This codes for CASSSVGGGTEAFF.

Comment on this clone: With a much larger clone just one base away, this may be a read error. The V gene is TRBV2, the J gene TRBJ2-1; 12 nucleotides line up with TRBD2. Germline CDR1 and CDR2: SNHLY and FYNNEI. The CDR3 length is 14 residues. Trimming removed 6 bases from V and 7 bases from J; junction bases left unmatched: 4. CDR3 DNA: TGTGCCAGCAGCCAAGGACTAGCGGGAAATGAGCAGTTCTTC. Residues: CASSQGLAGNEQFF. The full variable domain, rest sourced from reference TRBV2 and TRBJ2-1, is EPEVTQTPSHQVTQMGQEVILRCVPISNHLYFYWYRQILGQKVEFLVSFYNNEISEKSEIFDDQFSVERPDGSNFTLKIRSTKLEDSAMYFCASSQGLAGNEQFFGPGTRLTVL.

This chain connects TRBV7-2 to TRBJ2-7; 8 bases fit TRBD2. Per germline, CDR1 SGHTA and CDR2 FQGNSA. This CDR3 is 14 amino acids long. J was trimmed by 0 bases and V by 6 bases; bases with no gene match: 4. CDR3 bases: TGTGCCAGCAGGGTAGCGGGGAGCTCCTACGAGCAGTACTTC. It codes for CASRVAGSSYEQYF.

This clone was counted a single time. This chain uses TRBV4-1 with TRBJ2-7; 8 bases align to TRBD2. The V gene's germline CDR1 is MGHRA and CDR2 YSYEKL. CDR3 length: 16 amino acids. The J segment lost 6 bases and the V segment lost 0 bases, leaving 10 bases of the junction unmatched. This CDR3 reads CASSQEIRGGRVEQYF. The CDR3 region has the DNA TGCGCCAGCAGCCAAGAGATTCGGGGGGGACGGGTCGAGCAGTACTTC.

V and J are TRBV28 and TRBJ1-2, with D possibly matching TRBD1 (6 bases). The CDR3 is 15 amino acids. CDR1 MDHEN and CDR2 SYDVKM come from the germline V gene. V lost 2 bases and J lost 7, with 17 bases in between. The CDR3 coding sequence is TGTGCCAGCAGTTTAGGTAACAGGGTTTCTGGTGGCTACACCTTC. Protein sequence: CASSLGNRVSGGYTF.

The chain combines TRBV6-4 with TRBJ2-3; D gene ambiguous. Trimming pared 0 bases from V and 8 bases from J, leaving 12 bases between. The length of the CDR3 is 14 residues. Germline assignment: CDR1 MRHNA and CDR2 SNTAGT. The CDR3 bases are TGTGCCAGCAGTGACTCCCCCCCCTGGGGTACGCAGTATTTT. It is translated as CASSDSPPWGTQYF.

The rearrangement uses TRBV19 and TRBJ2-1, with 7 nucleotides matching TRBD1. Germline assignment: CDR1 LNHDA and CDR2 SQIVND (reference sequence). The CDR3 extends over 15 amino acids. Trimming at V came to 10 bases and at J to 2 bases, leaving 11 bases not matched to a gene. The CDR3 DNA reads as TGTGCCACCGATTCCGGGGACAGCACCTACAATGAGCAGTTCTTC. This gives the protein CATDSGDSTYNEQFF.

CDR3 region: CASTWDPSYEQYF. The DNA of the CDR3 is TGTGCCAGCACCTGGGACCCCTCCTACGAGCAGTACTTC. This chain links TRBV6-5 with TRBJ2-7; D possibly matches TRBD1 or TRBD2 (5 bases each). This CDR3 has 13 residues. The V gene's germline CDR1 is MNHEY and CDR2 SVGAGI. V lost 7 bases to trimming and J lost 0 bases, with 10 bases between them.

In its sample, this clone was seen a few times. The chain combines TRBV10-3 with TRBJ2-1; D not certain. The length of the CDR3 is 12 residues. Germline V gene lookup returns CDR1 ENHRY and CDR2 SYGVKD. V shed 0 bases and J shed 9 bases, with 6 bases lying between them. The CDR3 DNA reads TGTGCCATCAGTGAGTCGTCGGTTGAGCAGTTCTTC. It is translated as CAISESSVEQFF.

This rearrangement joins TRBV6-5 to TRBJ2-5; unclear D gene. The CDR3 sequence is 13 residues long. Trimming cost V 6 bases and J 5 bases, with 13 bases left between them. Germline V gene sequence: CDR1 MNHEY, CDR2 SVGAGI. The CDR3 DNA reads as TGTGCCAGCAGCCTCGACCAGATGGAGACCCAGTACTTC. This encodes CASSLDQMETQYF.

This clone has only a few counts. The chain employs TRBV29-1 and TRBJ1-5, with 8 nucleotides matching TRBD1. Looked up from germline, CDR1 is SQVTM and CDR2 is ANQGSEA. CDR3 size: 14 residues. With 4 bases clipped from V and 5 bases from J, the junction kept 7 bases outside the gene matches. DNA for the CDR3: TGCAGCGTTGCACAGGGGGGAGTAGATCAGCCCCAGCATTTT. This codes for CSVAQGGVDQPQHF.